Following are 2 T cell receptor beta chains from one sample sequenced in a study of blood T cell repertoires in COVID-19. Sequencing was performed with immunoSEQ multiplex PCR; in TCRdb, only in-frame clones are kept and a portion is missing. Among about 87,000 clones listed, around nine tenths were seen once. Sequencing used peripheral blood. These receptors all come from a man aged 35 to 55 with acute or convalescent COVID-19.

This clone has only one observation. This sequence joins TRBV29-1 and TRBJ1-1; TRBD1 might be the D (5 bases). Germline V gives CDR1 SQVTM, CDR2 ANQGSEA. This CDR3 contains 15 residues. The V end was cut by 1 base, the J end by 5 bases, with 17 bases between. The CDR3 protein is CSVEVRRGVRTEAFF. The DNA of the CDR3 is TGCAGCGTTGAAGTACGACGGGGGGTCCGTACTGAAGCTTTCTTT.

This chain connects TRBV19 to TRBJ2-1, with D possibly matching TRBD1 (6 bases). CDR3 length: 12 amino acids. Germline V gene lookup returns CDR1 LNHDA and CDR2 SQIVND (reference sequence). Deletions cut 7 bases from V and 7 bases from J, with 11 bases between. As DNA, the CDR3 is TGTGCCAGTACCCAAAGGGGGAATGAGCAGTTCTTC. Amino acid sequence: CASTQRGNEQFF.